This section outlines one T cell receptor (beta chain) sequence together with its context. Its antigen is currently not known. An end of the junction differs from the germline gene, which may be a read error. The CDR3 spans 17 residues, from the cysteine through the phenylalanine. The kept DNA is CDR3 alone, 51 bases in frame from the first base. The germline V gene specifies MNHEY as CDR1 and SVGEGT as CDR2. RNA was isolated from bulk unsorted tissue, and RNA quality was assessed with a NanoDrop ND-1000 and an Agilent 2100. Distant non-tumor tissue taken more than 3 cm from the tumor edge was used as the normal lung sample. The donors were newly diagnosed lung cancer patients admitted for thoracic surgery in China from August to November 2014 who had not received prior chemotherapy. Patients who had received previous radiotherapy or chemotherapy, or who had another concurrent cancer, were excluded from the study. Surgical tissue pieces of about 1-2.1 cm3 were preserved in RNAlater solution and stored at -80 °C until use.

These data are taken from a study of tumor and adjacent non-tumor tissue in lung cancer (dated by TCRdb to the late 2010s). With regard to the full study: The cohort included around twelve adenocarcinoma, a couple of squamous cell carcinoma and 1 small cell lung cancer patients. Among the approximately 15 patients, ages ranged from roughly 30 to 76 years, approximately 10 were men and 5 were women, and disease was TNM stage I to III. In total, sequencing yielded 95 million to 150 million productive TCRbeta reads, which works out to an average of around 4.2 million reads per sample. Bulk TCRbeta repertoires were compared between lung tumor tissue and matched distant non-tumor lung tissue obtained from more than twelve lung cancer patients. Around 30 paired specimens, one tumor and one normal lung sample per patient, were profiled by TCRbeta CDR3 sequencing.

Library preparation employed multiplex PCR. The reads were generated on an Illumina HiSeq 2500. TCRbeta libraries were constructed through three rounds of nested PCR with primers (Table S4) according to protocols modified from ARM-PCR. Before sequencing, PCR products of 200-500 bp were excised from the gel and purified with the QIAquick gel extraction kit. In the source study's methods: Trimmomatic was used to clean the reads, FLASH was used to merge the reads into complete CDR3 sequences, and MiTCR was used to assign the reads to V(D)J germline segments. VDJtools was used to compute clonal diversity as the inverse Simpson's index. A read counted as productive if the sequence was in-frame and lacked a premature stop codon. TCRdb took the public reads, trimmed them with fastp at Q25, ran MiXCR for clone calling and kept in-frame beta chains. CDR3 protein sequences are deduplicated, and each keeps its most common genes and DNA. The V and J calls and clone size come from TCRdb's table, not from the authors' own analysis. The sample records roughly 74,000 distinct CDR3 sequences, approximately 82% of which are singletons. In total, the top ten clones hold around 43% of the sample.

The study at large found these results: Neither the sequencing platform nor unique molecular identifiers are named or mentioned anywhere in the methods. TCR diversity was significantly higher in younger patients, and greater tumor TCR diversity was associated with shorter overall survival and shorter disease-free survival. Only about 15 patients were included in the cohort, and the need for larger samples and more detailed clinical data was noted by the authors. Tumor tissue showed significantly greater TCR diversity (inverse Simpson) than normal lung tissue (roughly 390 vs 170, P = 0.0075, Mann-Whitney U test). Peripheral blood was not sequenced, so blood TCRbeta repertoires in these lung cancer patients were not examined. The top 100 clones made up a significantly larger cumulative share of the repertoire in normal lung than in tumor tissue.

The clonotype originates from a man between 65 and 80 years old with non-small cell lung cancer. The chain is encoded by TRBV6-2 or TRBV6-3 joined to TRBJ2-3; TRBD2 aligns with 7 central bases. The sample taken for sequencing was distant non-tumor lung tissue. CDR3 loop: CASNYRGSQSPTGTQYF. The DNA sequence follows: TGTGCCAGCAATTACCGCGGGAGCCAAAGCCCCACAGGTACGCAGTATTTT.